This T cell receptor (beta chain) came from a study of T-cell reconstitution after alpha-beta-depleted transplantation in children. General study points: Reportedly, only several hundred clones from non-depleted graft cells drove alpha-beta T-cell counts at about two months. Surviving recipient T cells and thymic progenitors underlay high day-60 TCRbeta diversity in some patients. At one year after transplant, newly produced T cells mostly accounted for T-cell counts and diversity.

Trimming removed 0 bases from V and 1 base from J; junction bases left unmatched: 11. This CDR3 has 21 amino acids. Germline loops: CDR1 LGHNA, CDR2 YNFKEQ. A library of TCRbeta sequences, prepared with unique molecular identifiers, was generated. TCRdb reanalysed the PCR reads using MiXCR and keeps one entry per CDR3 protein. The sample records some 840,000 distinct CDR3 sequences, less than 20% being singletons. This clonotype came up a few times. Its antigen remains unknown. This sequence joins TRBV4-2 and TRBJ2-1; TRBD2 aligns across 14 bases. This sequence originates from a male patient under 18 who had a stem cell transplant for acute lymphoblastic leukemia, so the T cells may come from the graft donor. This specimen consisted of PBMCs, mostly from graft donor cells, obtained 360 days after TCRalphabeta/CD19-depleted stem cell transplant. CDR3 nucleotide sequence: TGTGCCAGCAGCCAAGATCCCCTGACTAGCGGGAGGGCCACATCCTACAATGAGCAGTTCTTC. It codes for CASSQDPLTSGRATSYNEQFF.